The 32 T cell receptor beta chains below come from one sample, sequenced in a study of T cells in localized non-small cell lung cancer. Using immunoSEQ multiplex PCR, the repertoire was profiled, and TCRdb retains in-frame clones only, with some absent. Of tens of thousands of clones listed, 75% to 90% are singletons. The material sequenced was peripheral blood, taken before any cancer treatment. The receptors originated from a woman between 35 and 75 years old with stage I lung adenocarcinoma.

The chain uses TRBV5-1 and TRBJ1-1; tentatively, D is TRBD1 (5 bases). CDR3 size: 14 residues. V lost 4 bases, J lost 4 bases, and 14 bases lay in between. Germline-derived CDR1 and CDR2 are SGHRS and YFSETQ. CDR3 DNA sequence: TGCGCCAGCAGCCCACAATCAGGGATCACTGAAGCTTTCTTT. Residues: CASSPQSGITEAFF. Supplemented by reference TRBV5-1 and TRBJ1-1, the full variable domain reads KAGVTQTPRYLIKTRGQQVTLSCSPISGHRSVSWYQQTPGQGLQFLFEYFSETQRNKGNFPGRFSGRQFSNSRSEMNVSTLELGDSALYLCASSPQSGITEAFFGQGTRLTVV.

This clone has just one count. The rearrangement uses TRBV2 and TRBJ2-3; D ambiguous. Trimming left V 2 bases short and J 2 bases short, with 8 bases between. The germline CDR1 and CDR2 sequences are SNHLY and FYNNEI. There are 14 residues in the CDR3. CDR3 protein: CASSEFRNTDTQYF. CDR3 in DNA: TGTGCCAGCAGTGAATTCCGGAACACAGATACGCAGTATTTT.

The chain recombines TRBV15 with TRBJ1-1; D call uncertain. The CDR3 contains 14 residues. Trimming took 1 base from V and 4 from J, leaving 10 bases between them. CDR1 and CDR2 from the germline V gene are LNHNV and YYDKDF (reference sequence). The CDR3 is CATSRGTLGTEAFF. DNA for the CDR3: TGTGCCACCAGCAGAGGAACTTTAGGCACTGAAGCTTTCTTT.

This sequence joins TRBV7-5 and TRBJ1-1; the table gives TRBD1 as D, unverified against the DNA. TRBV7-5 has pseudogene status. The CDR3 covers 14 residues. In DNA form, the CDR3 reads TGTGCCGGGCCGGGACAGGGGTCCGACACTGAAGCTTTCTTT. This gives the protein CAGPGQGSDTEAFF.

This clone occurred once. The chain has TRBV7-2 and TRBJ2-6; D is possibly TRBD2 (5 bases). V was clipped by 1 base and J by 2 bases, with 18 bases between them. The CDR3 runs 19 residues. Germline V gives CDR1 SGHTA, CDR2 FQGNSA. CDR3 in DNA: TGTGCCAGCAGCTTAGTTATGAACGGGATAGGGCCTGGGGCCAACGTCCTGACTTTC. Its translation: CASSLVMNGIGPGANVLTF.

V is TRBV2 and J is TRBJ2-7; D remains unclear. The germline V and J ends were trimmed by 4 bases and 4 bases, with 5 bases remaining between them. Germline-derived CDR1 and CDR2 are SNHLY and FYNNEI. The CDR3 loop spans 11 amino acids. The CDR3 loop is CASSVLYEQYF. DNA for the CDR3: TGTGCCAGCAGTGTACTATACGAGCAGTACTTC.

V usage is TRBV5-1 and J usage is TRBJ2-3; D possibly uses TRBD1 or TRBD2 (5 bases each). The CDR3 contains 15 residues. Per the germline V gene, CDR1 is SGHRS and CDR2 is YFSETQ. The V gene lost 2 bases and the J gene lost 0 bases, with 10 bases spanning the gap. In nucleotides, the CDR3 is TGCGCCAGCAGCTTAGGGGACCACAGCACAGATACGCAGTATTTT. This gives the protein CASSLGDHSTDTQYF.

V gene TRBV9 combines with J gene TRBJ2-1; 8 nucleotides match TRBD2. CDR3 size: 15 residues. Germline V CDR1 and CDR2: SGDLS, YYNGEE. V was clipped by 3 bases and J by 7 bases; unmatched bases: 9. The CDR3, as DNA: TGTGCCAGCAGCGGCTCGGGGGGGGCGCGGAATGAGCAGTTCTTC. It specifies CASSGSGGARNEQFF.

The chain couples TRBV25-1 to TRBJ2-1; 10 bases match TRBD1. The CDR3 is 15 residues long. In germline, CDR1 is MGHDK, CDR2 SYGVNS. V trimming: 5 bases; J trimming: 7 bases; junction bases outside the gene matches: 8. In DNA form, the CDR3 reads TGTGCCAGCAGTATTTCGGGACAGGGGAGGAATGAGCAGTTCTTC. This codes for CASSISGQGRNEQFF.

The J gene is TRBJ2-3, the V gene TRBV6-1; D is uncertain. Germline CDR1 reads MNHNS; CDR2 reads SASEGT. The CDR3 length is 16 residues. Trimming left V 0 bases short and J 2 bases short, with 12 bases between. The CDR3 here is CASSEALAIYTDTQYF. CDR3 coding DNA: TGTGCCAGCAGTGAAGCCCTCGCGATTTACACAGATACGCAGTATTTT.

This clone has just one count. The chain employs TRBV27 and TRBJ2-7; no definite D call. The CDR3 has 14 residues. Germline CDR1 MNHEY, CDR2 SMNVEV (reference sequence). The V end lost 4 bases, the J end lost 3 bases, and 13 bases lay between the germline ends. CDR3 loop: CASSSGSGYYEQYF. DNA for the CDR3: TGTGCCAGCAGTTCAGGCTCTGGTTACTACGAGCAGTACTTC.

The chain recombines TRBV7-8 with TRBJ2-5; a possible D gene is TRBD2 (6 bases). The J call may be faulty, since TRBJ2-7 better matches the DNA end. The CDR3 has 14 amino acids. Germline V gene lookup returns CDR1 SGHVS and CDR2 FQNEAQ. CDR3 loop: CASSLGLGAYEQYF. Here the CDR3 DNA reads TGTGCCAGCAGCTTGGGACTTGGGGCCTACGAGCAGTACTTC.

V usage is TRBV6-4 and J usage is TRBJ2-1; a weak D match, TRBD1 (6 bases). The germline V and J ends were trimmed by 2 bases and 2 bases, with 10 bases remaining between them. CDR1 and CDR2 from the germline V gene are MRHNA and SNTAGT. The length of the CDR3 is 15 residues. In DNA, the CDR3 is TGTGCCAGCAGTGACACCGGGACACCCTACAATGAGCAGTTCTTC. Translation gives CASSDTGTPYNEQFF.

V usage is TRBV6-5 and J usage is TRBJ2-7; the D gene could be TRBD1 or TRBD2 (6 bases each). CDR1 and CDR2 (germline): MNHEY, SVGAGI. The CDR3 is 15 residues long. Trimming took 8 bases from V and 0 from J, leaving 17 bases between them. The CDR3 loop reads CASPGGRGPSYEQYF. DNA of the CDR3: TGTGCCAGCCCTGGGGGACGGGGGCCCTCCTACGAGCAGTACTTC.

This chain uses TRBV18 with TRBJ1-2; D unclear. Trimming removed 0 bases from V and 8 bases from J, with 13 bases in between. Germline V gene sequence: CDR1 KGHSH, CDR2 LQKENI. The CDR3 consists of 14 residues. CDR3 residues: CASSPPDRAGGYTF. For the CDR3, the DNA is TGTGCCAGCTCACCACCGGATAGGGCGGGCGGCTACACCTTC.

This clone was seen once. The V call is TRBV7-2, the J call TRBJ2-7; D remains ambiguous. The germline gives CDR1 SGHTA, CDR2 FQGNSA. The ends were cut back, 4 bases at V and 0 bases at J, with 4 bases in the middle. The CDR3 is 12 residues long. The CDR3 DNA follows: TGTGCCAGCAGCTCGAGCTCCTACGAGCAGTACTTC. The encoded protein is CASSSSSYEQYF.

V gene TRBV5-6 combines with J gene TRBJ1-2; weak D call: TRBD1 (5 bases). The CDR3 is 12 amino acids. In germline, CDR1 is SGHDT, CDR2 YYEEEE. Trimming pared 3 bases from V and 4 bases from J, leaving 7 bases between. CDR3 nucleotides: TGTGCCAGCAGCTCAGGGTCCTATGGCTACACCTTC. Amino acid sequence: CASSSGSYGYTF.

The chain uses TRBV18 and TRBJ2-1; D gene unclear. This CDR3 spans 15 amino acids. From germline, CDR1 is KGHSH and CDR2 LQKENI. Trimming stripped 0 bases from V and 8 bases from J, with 14 bases between. CDR3 sequence: CASSPPRRVGYEQFF. The CDR3 coding sequence is TGTGCCAGCTCACCACCGCGCCGCGTAGGGTATGAGCAGTTCTTC. Looking up the rest from reference TRBV18 and TRBJ2-1 gives the full variable domain: NAGVMQNPRHLVRRRGQEARLRCSPMKGHSHVYWYRQLPEEGLKFMVYLQKENIIDESGMPKERFSAEFPKEGPSILRIQQVVRGDSAAYFCASSPPRRVGYEQFFGPGTRLTVL.

The chain combines TRBV6-1 with TRBJ2-7, with 9 nucleotides matching TRBD1. Trimming at V came to 6 bases and at J to 1 base, leaving 7 bases not matched to a gene. Germline CDR1 is MNHNS and CDR2 is SASEGT. The CDR3 is made up of 15 amino acids. CDR3 sequence: CASRTGTGRSYEQYF. In nucleotides, the CDR3 is TGTGCCAGCAGAACCGGGACAGGGAGGTCCTACGAGCAGTACTTC.

The CDR3 DNA follows: TGTGCCAGCTCACCAAGGGACAGGAACCAAGAGACCCAGTACTTC. The encoded protein is CASSPRDRNQETQYF. This chain connects TRBV18 to TRBJ2-5; 8 bases line up with TRBD1. The CDR3 extends over 15 amino acids. Trimming cost V 2 bases and J 0 bases; bases outside gene matches: 2. Germline assignment: CDR1 KGHSH and CDR2 LQKENI.

In nucleotides, the CDR3 is TGTGCCAGCAGCCGGGACAGGGTCCACGAGCAGTACTTC. This sequence encodes CASSRDRVHEQYF. This chain connects TRBV6-5 to TRBJ2-7; 9 bases agree with TRBD1. The CDR3 totals 13 residues. The ends lost 6 bases at V and 5 bases at J; junction bases unmatched: 5. Germline V gene data show CDR1 as MNHEY and CDR2 as SVGAGI.

A single count supports this clone. The V call is TRBV11-2, the J call TRBJ2-1, with 10 bases identical to TRBD2. In germline, CDR1 is SGHAT, CDR2 FQNNGV. The trim removed 1 base at V and 13 bases at J, leaving 7 bases unmatched. The CDR3 sequence is 14 residues long. In DNA form, the CDR3 reads TGTGCCAGCAGCTTAGTGGCTAGCGGGAGAGCACAGTTCTTC. The encoded protein is CASSLVASGRAQFF.

This clone occurred once. The chain joins TRBV19 to TRBJ1-1, with 11 positions matching TRBD1. Germline V gene data show CDR1 as LNHDA and CDR2 as SQIVND (reference sequence). The length of the CDR3 is 13 residues. V gave up 4 bases and J gave up 10 bases; unmatched junction bases: 5. The DNA for the CDR3 is TGTGCCAGTAGTACAGGACAGGGGGCGCGAGCTTTCTTT. Translated: CASSTGQGARAFF.

This chain links TRBV18 with TRBJ2-5, with a tentative D call TRBD1 (5 bases). V lost 3 bases to trimming and J lost 1 base, with 9 bases between them. This CDR3 comprises 14 residues. Germline assignment: CDR1 KGHSH and CDR2 LQKENI. The CDR3 spells CASSPVTVQETQYF. The CDR3 coding sequence is TGTGCCAGCTCACCCGTGACAGTCCAAGAGACCCAGTACTTC.

This chain joins TRBV10-3 and TRBJ1-5; D is ambiguous. CDR1 and CDR2 (germline): ENHRY, SYGVKD. This CDR3 region has 16 residues. V was cut by 11 bases and J by 0 bases, with 20 bases left in between. CDR3 in DNA: TGTGCCTCCCAAGAGGGTACGGGCAGTAGCAATCAGCCCCAGCATTTT. It is translated as CASQEGTGSSNQPQHF.

The chain combines TRBV6-1 with TRBJ1-5; D possibly corresponds to TRBD1 (5 bases). The CDR3 is 16 amino acids. The V end was cut by 4 bases, the J end by 3 bases, with 16 bases between. CDR1 and CDR2 from the germline V gene are MNHNS and SASEGT. The CDR3 reads CASSAGPPGHNQPQHF. Here the CDR3 DNA reads TGTGCCAGCAGTGCAGGACCCCCGGGGCACAATCAGCCCCAGCATTTT.

The chain uses TRBV5-1 and TRBJ1-2; 9 nucleotides agree with TRBD1. After removal of 1 base from V and 6 bases from J, the junction contained 7 bases not matched to a gene. This CDR3 contains 15 residues. Germline V gene data show CDR1 as SGHRS and CDR2 as YFSETQ. The CDR3 sequence is CASSLSRQGGNGYTF. In nucleotides, the CDR3 is TGCGCCAGCAGCTTGAGCCGACAGGGGGGGAATGGCTACACCTTC. Drawing the rest from reference TRBV5-1 and TRBJ1-2, the complete variable domain is KAGVTQTPRYLIKTRGQQVTLSCSPISGHRSVSWYQQTPGQGLQFLFEYFSETQRNKGNFPGRFSGRQFSNSRSEMNVSTLELGDSALYLCASSLSRQGGNGYTFGSGTRLTVV.

The chain is built from TRBV14 and TRBJ2-2; D gene uncertain. The V gene's germline CDR1 is SGHDN and CDR2 FVKESK. This CDR3 contains 14 residues. V gave up 0 bases and J gave up 6 bases, with 8 bases separating them. CDR3 residues: CASSQDVAAGELFF. The CDR3, as DNA: TGTGCCAGCAGCCAAGATGTTGCTGCCGGGGAGCTGTTTTTT. Full variable domain (rest looked up from reference TRBV14 and TRBJ2-2): EAGVTQFPSHSVIEKGQTVTLRCDPISGHDNLYWYRRVMGKEIKFLLHFVKESKQDESGMPNNRFLAERTGGTYSTLKVQPAELEDSGVYFCASSQDVAAGELFFGEGSRLTVL.

The rearrangement joins TRBV5-1 to TRBJ2-4; 8 bases are shared with TRBD1. After removal of 1 base from V and 0 bases from J, the junction contained 0 bases not matched to a gene. Germline lookup yields CDR1 SGHRS and CDR2 YFSETQ. This CDR3 has 15 residues. The CDR3 reads CASSLTGGAKNIQYF. CDR3 sequence (DNA): TGCGCCAGCAGCTTGACAGGGGGAGCCAAAAACATTCAGTACTTC. Variable domain in full (rest from reference TRBV5-1 and TRBJ2-4): KAGVTQTPRYLIKTRGQQVTLSCSPISGHRSVSWYQQTPGQGLQFLFEYFSETQRNKGNFPGRFSGRQFSNSRSEMNVSTLELGDSALYLCASSLTGGAKNIQYFGAGTRLSVL.

The rearrangement uses TRBV28 and TRBJ2-7; 8 positions agree with TRBD2. Germline values: CDR1 MDHEN, CDR2 SYDVKM. The CDR3 extends over 15 amino acids. J was trimmed by 6 bases and V by 3 bases; bases with no gene match: 10. Here the CDR3 DNA reads TGTGCCAGCAGTTTTTTTGGCGGGGGGCGCAGCGAGCAGTACTTC. Translating it yields CASSFFGGGRSEQYF.

The chain joins TRBV5-6 to TRBJ2-7; D remains ambiguous. The germline V and J ends were trimmed by 4 bases and 6 bases, with 20 bases remaining between them. CDR3 length equals 15 residues. Germline assignment: CDR1 SGHDT and CDR2 YYEEEE. CDR3 protein: CASSLTKHATGEQYF. The DNA for the CDR3 is TGTGCCAGCAGCCTTACCAAACATGCTACCGGCGAGCAGTACTTC.

V is TRBV19 and J is TRBJ1-1; 8 nucleotides align to TRBD1. The ends lost 6 bases at V and 1 base at J; junction bases unmatched: 7. Germline V gives CDR1 LNHDA, CDR2 SQIVND (reference sequence). The CDR3 has 15 residues. The CDR3 is CASRTTGVKNTEAFF. CDR3 nucleotide sequence: TGTGCCAGTAGGACGACAGGGGTTAAGAACACTGAAGCTTTCTTT.